One sample yielded the 27 T cell receptor beta chains listed below, sequenced in a study of cytomegalovirus exposure and HLA in healthy donors. 60 Vbeta and 13 Jbeta primers were used in PCR. Sequencing used immunoSEQ multiplex PCR; TCRdb keeps in-frame clones, though not all of them. The data contain approximately 140,000 clones, roughly 73% of them seen just once; the ten biggest clones take up 3% to 3.5%. The specimen was PBMCs. Receptors were obtained from a man in his forties in good health and CMV-seronegative.

The genes are TRBV6-5 and TRBJ1-4; D perhaps matches TRBD1 (6 bases). Trimming stripped 4 bases from V and 0 bases from J, with 12 bases between. Germline V gene sequence: CDR1 MNHEY, CDR2 SVGAGI. The CDR3 totals 16 residues. CDR3 coding DNA: TGTGCCAGCAGTTCGACAGGATTGGCAACTAATGAAAAACTGTTTTTT. Its translation is CASSSTGLATNEKLFF.

The chain carries TRBV4-1 and TRBJ1-5; D perhaps matches TRBD1 (5 bases). Trimming pared 3 bases from V and 6 bases from J, leaving 15 bases between. Per germline, CDR1 MGHRA and CDR2 YSYEKL. The CDR3 runs to 15 residues. The CDR3 sequence: CASSQTELGIQPQHF. CDR3 coding DNA: TGCGCCAGCAGCCAGACAGAGCTGGGTATTCAGCCCCAGCATTTT.

J is TRBJ1-2 and V is TRBV15; D is possibly TRBD1 (5 bases). The germline CDR1 and CDR2 sequences are LNHNV and YYDKDF (reference sequence). The CDR3 spans 13 residues. The V end lost 0 bases, the J end lost 8 bases, and 10 bases lay between the germline ends. CDR3 amino acids: CATSRDRVLGYTF. CDR3 DNA: TGTGCCACCAGCAGAGACAGGGTGCTCGGCTACACCTTC.

The DNA for the CDR3 is TGCAGCGCCGTCCCGGGACAAGAAAGCTACACCTTC. Encoded protein: CSAVPGQESYTF. This chain joins TRBV29-1 and TRBJ1-2; a weak D match, TRBD1 (6 bases). The V end lost 7 bases, the J end lost 9 bases, and 18 bases lay between the germline ends. Germline V gives CDR1 SQVTM, CDR2 ANQGSEA. The CDR3 has 12 residues.

This chain connects TRBV6-1 to TRBJ1-5, with D maybe TRBD1 (6 bases). Germline loops: CDR1 MNHNS, CDR2 SASEGT. The CDR3 runs 13 residues. V lost 6 bases to trimming and J lost 6 bases, with 12 bases between them. The CDR3: CASRGTLIQPQHF. The CDR3, as DNA: TGTGCCAGCAGGGGGACACTCATTCAGCCCCAGCATTTT.

The chain joins TRBV5-5 to TRBJ1-2; 8 bases are a match to TRBD1. CDR3 length equals 15 residues. Germline assignment: CDR1 SGHKS and CDR2 YYEKEE (reference sequence). Unmatched junction bases numbered 12, after V lost 4 bases and J lost 7 bases. CDR3 amino acids: CASSAPPGGEGGYTF. The CDR3 DNA reads TGTGCCAGCAGCGCCCCCCCAGGGGGCGAGGGTGGCTACACCTTC.

V and J are TRBV7-9 and TRBJ2-3, with a possible D match to TRBD2 (6 bases). Germline V gene data show CDR1 as SEHNR and CDR2 as FQNEAQ (reference sequence). Trimming pared 6 bases from V and 2 bases from J, leaving 12 bases between. The CDR3 runs 14 residues. CDR3 region: CASSSSGYTDTQYF. The CDR3 bases are TGTGCCAGCAGTTCAAGCGGGTACACAGATACGCAGTATTTT. Drawing the rest from reference TRBV7-9 and TRBJ2-3, the complete variable domain is DTGVSQNPRHKITKRGQNVTFRCDPISEHNRLYWYRQTLGQGPEFLTYFQNEAQLEKSRLLSDRFSAERPKGSFSTLEIQRTEQGDSAMYLCASSSSGYTDTQYFGPGTRLTVL.

This clone was counted once. The genes are TRBV7-9 and TRBJ2-2; D uncertain. The CDR3 contains 12 residues. The V end lost 2 bases, the J end lost 7 bases, and 5 bases lay between the germline ends. Germline CDR1 and CDR2: SEHNR and FQNEAQ (reference sequence). CDR3 DNA sequence: TGTGCCAGCAGCTTATACAGCGGGGAGCTGTTTTTT. This translates into CASSLYSGELFF.

The V gene is TRBV2, the J gene TRBJ2-3; 7 nucleotides agree with TRBD1. Germline V gene sequence: CDR1 SNHLY, CDR2 FYNNEI. The V gene end was trimmed by 4 bases and the J gene end by 6 bases; junction bases not matched to a gene: 7. CDR3 length: 14 amino acids. CDR3 protein: CASSVTGPYDTQYF. CDR3 bases: TGTGCCAGCAGTGTGACAGGGCCTTACGATACGCAGTATTTT. Full variable domain (outside the CDR3, taken from reference TRBV2 and TRBJ2-3): EPEVTQTPSHQVTQMGQEVILRCVPISNHLYFYWYRQILGQKVEFLVSFYNNEISEKSEIFDDQFSVERPDGSNFTLKIRSTKLEDSAMYFCASSVTGPYDTQYFGPGTRLTVL.

CDR3 sequence reads: CASNNRGNEQFF. The CDR3 DNA reads as TGTGCCAGCAACAACAGGGGTAATGAGCAGTTCTTC. This chain joins TRBV7-2 and TRBJ2-1, with 7 bases lining up with TRBD1. This CDR3 has 12 amino acids. Trimming at V came to 7 bases and at J to 7 bases, leaving 4 bases not matched to a gene. Germline V gene data show CDR1 as SGHTA and CDR2 as FQGNSA.

This chain joins TRBV10-3 and TRBJ2-7; 7 bases agree with TRBD1. Per the germline V gene, CDR1 is ENHRY and CDR2 is SYGVKD. The CDR3 sequence is 12 residues long. V was clipped by 6 bases and J by 7 bases; unmatched bases: 6. CDR3 coding DNA: TGTGCCATCAGCGAGACAGGGCTTGAGCAGTACTTC. Protein sequence: CAISETGLEQYF.

This clone was counted a few times. V gene TRBV5-1 combines with J gene TRBJ2-1; TRBD1 matches 8 bases. V was clipped by 6 bases and J by 0 bases; unmatched bases: 5. Germline lookup yields CDR1 SGHRS and CDR2 YFSETQ. The CDR3 loop spans 15 amino acids. CDR3 amino acids: CASNRGISSYNEQFF. In nucleotides, the CDR3 is TGCGCCAGCAACAGGGGGATAAGCTCCTACAATGAGCAGTTCTTC.

This clone has a single count. The chain carries TRBV20-1 and TRBJ1-5; no clear D. V lost 6 bases and J 6 bases, leaving 9 bases between the germline ends. Germline CDR1 DFQATT, CDR2 SNEGSKA (reference sequence). The CDR3 spans 11 residues. The CDR3 here is CSAEGAQPQHF. The CDR3 DNA reads as TGCAGTGCCGAGGGAGCTCAGCCCCAGCATTTT.

The genes are TRBV10-3 and TRBJ2-7; D remains unclear. The CDR3 sequence is 14 residues long. Trimming pared 3 bases from V and 0 bases from J, leaving 9 bases between. Germline values: CDR1 ENHRY, CDR2 SYGVKD. The CDR3 region has the DNA TGTGCCATCAGTGATGGTATGAGCTCCTACGAGCAGTACTTC. Translation gives CAISDGMSSYEQYF.

This chain links TRBV11-3 with TRBJ2-1; TRBD1 matches 8 bases. V trimming: 4 bases; J trimming: 5 bases; junction bases outside the gene matches: 10. There are 16 residues in the CDR3. The germline CDR1 and CDR2 sequences are SGHNT and YENEEA. DNA of the CDR3: TGTGCCAGCAGCTCCCCCGGACAGGGATGGAACAATGAGCAGTTCTTC. Translating it yields CASSSPGQGWNNEQFF.

The V call is TRBV6-5, the J call TRBJ1-1, with D perhaps matching TRBD1 (6 bases). Germline V CDR1 and CDR2: MNHEY, SVGAGI. Trimming took off 5 bases at V and 1 base at J, with 11 bases between the two ends. The CDR3 runs to 14 residues. The CDR3 is CASSRDRTNTEAFF. CDR3 coding DNA: TGTGCCAGCAGTCGCGACAGGACGAACACTGAAGCTTTCTTT.

CDR3 DNA: TGCAGCGTGTCTCTTGAGGTCCCGCGCACTGAAGCTTTCTTT. Translating gives CSVSLEVPRTEAFF. The V call is TRBV29-1, the J call TRBJ1-1; no clear D. The germline CDR1 and CDR2 sequences are SQVTM and ANQGSEA. Trimming shortened V by 6 bases and J by 4 bases, and 18 bases separated the two germline ends. The length of the CDR3 is 14 residues. The full variable domain, in which reference TRBV29-1 and TRBJ1-1 provide the parts outside the CDR3, is SAVISQKPSRDICQRGTSLTIQCQVDSQVTMMFWYRQQPGQSLTLIATANQGSEATYESGFVIDKFPISRPNLTFSTLTVSNMSPEDSSIYLCSVSLEVPRTEAFFGQGTRLTVV.

The genes are TRBV11-2 and TRBJ2-7, with D perhaps matching TRBD2 (6 bases). CDR1 and CDR2 from the germline V gene are SGHAT and FQNNGV. The CDR3 runs 18 residues. V lost 1 base and J 0 bases, leaving 19 bases between the germline ends. This chain's CDR3 is CASSLVREVGKSSYEQYF. CDR3 bases: TGTGCCAGCAGCTTAGTGCGGGAAGTGGGAAAGAGCTCCTACGAGCAGTACTTC.

The chain couples TRBV28 to TRBJ1-5; the D is unclear. CDR3 length: 12 residues. V shed 7 bases and J shed 6 bases, with 10 bases lying between them. Germline values: CDR1 MDHEN, CDR2 SYDVKM. The CDR3 DNA reads TGTGCCAGCACCATAGAGGTTCAGCCCCAGCATTTT. It yields the protein CASTIEVQPQHF.

This rearrangement joins TRBV6-1 to TRBJ2-5; 11 bases match TRBD1. This CDR3 is 15 amino acids long. Trimming at V came to 9 bases and at J to 4 bases, leaving 10 bases not matched to a gene. Looked up from germline, CDR1 is MNHNS and CDR2 is SASEGT. The CDR3 protein is CASQPQDRGLETQYF. Here the CDR3 DNA reads TGTGCCAGTCAACCACAGGACAGGGGGCTAGAGACCCAGTACTTC.

The table lists this clone with a few counts. The rearrangement links TRBV19 to TRBJ1-5; possibly TRBD1 for D (6 bases). The CDR3 has 15 residues. Trimming stripped 8 bases from V and 9 bases from J, with 23 bases between. Germline-derived CDR1 and CDR2 are LNHDA and SQIVND (reference sequence). The CDR3 here is CASSQGQDALWPQHF. CDR3 sequence (DNA): TGTGCCAGTTCCCAGGGGCAGGACGCCTTGTGGCCCCAGCATTTT.

The rearrangement uses TRBV11-2 and TRBJ2-4; D might be TRBD2 (7 bases). The CDR3 is made up of 17 amino acids. V lost 2 bases and J 6 bases, leaving 20 bases between the germline ends. The germline V gene has CDR1 SGHAT and CDR2 FQNNGV. CDR3 nucleotides: TGTGCCAGCAGCTTAAGATGGGCCACGGGGGGCACAAACATTCAGTACTTC. This encodes CASSLRWATGGTNIQYF.

On this clone: The junction differs from germline at one of its ends, possibly a read error. The chain couples TRBV10-3 to TRBJ2-3; 7 bases match TRBD2. This CDR3 region has 13 residues. From germline, CDR1 is ENHRY and CDR2 SYGVKD. CDR3 loop: CAISKSSGDTQYF. CDR3 coding DNA: TGTGCCATCAGTAAGTCTAGCGGAGATACGCAGTATTTT.

The V call is TRBV18, the J call TRBJ2-7; 7 nucleotides line up with TRBD1. The germline V gene has CDR1 KGHSH and CDR2 LQKENI. The CDR3 loop spans 15 amino acids. V lost 3 bases, J lost 2 bases, and 7 bases stayed unmatched. Written as DNA, the CDR3 is TGTGCCAGCTCACCTCCAGGGGGTCCGACCTACGAGCAGTACTTC. Protein product: CASSPPGGPTYEQYF.

This clone has just a few counts. V and J are TRBV10-3 and TRBJ1-1; TRBD1 aligns across 8 bases. Germline-derived CDR1 and CDR2 are ENHRY and SYGVKD. This CDR3 comprises 15 residues. V lost 8 bases, J lost 0 bases, and 8 bases stayed unmatched. The CDR3: CAISGGDGMNTEAFF. In nucleotides, the CDR3 is TGTGCCATCTCAGGGGGCGATGGCATGAACACTGAAGCTTTCTTT.

The J gene is TRBJ2-7, the V gene TRBV18, with 7 bases that match TRBD1. CDR1 KGHSH and CDR2 LQKENI come from the germline V gene. Trimming took 3 bases from V and 5 from J; bases not matched to a gene: 7. CDR3 length: 14 amino acids. In nucleotides, the CDR3 is TGTGCCAGCTCACCCCGAACCACAGGGGACGAGCAGTACTTC. It translates to CASSPRTTGDEQYF. Based on the CDR3 plus reference TRBV18 and TRBJ2-7, the full variable domain is NAGVMQNPRHLVRRRGQEARLRCSPMKGHSHVYWYRQLPEEGLKFMVYLQKENIIDESGMPKERFSAEFPKEGPSILRIQQVVRGDSAAYFCASSPRTTGDEQYFGPGTRLTVT.

This clone showed up just once. The DNA of the CDR3 is TGTGCCAGCAGTTTATTGGACAGGGTCCAGCATTTT. Translating gives CASSLLDRVQHF. The chain joins TRBV28 to TRBJ1-5; 8 bases agree with TRBD1. The trim removed 1 base at V and 12 bases at J, leaving 2 bases unmatched. The V gene's germline CDR1 is MDHEN and CDR2 SYDVKM. The CDR3 is made up of 12 amino acids.